The 26 T cell receptor beta chains reported below all come from one sample, sequenced in a study of graft-versus-host responses after intestinal transplantation. Only in-frame clones appear in the TCRdb table, and some are missing; sequencing was by immunoSEQ multiplex PCR. The sample shows around 2,500 clones, about 93% of them seen only once. Sequenced here: PBMCs, sampled less than 20 days after intestinal transplant. All receptors come from a human patient who received an intestinal transplant, so some T cells may come from the graft donor.

J is TRBJ1-2 and V is TRBV27; D gene unclear. The germline V gene encodes CDR1 MNHEY and CDR2 SMNVEV (reference sequence). Trimming took off 6 bases at V and 6 bases at J, with 11 bases between the two ends. This CDR3 contains 12 residues. Here the CDR3 reads CASRATRDGYTF. The CDR3 bases are TGTGCCAGCAGGGCCACTAGGGATGGCTACACCTTC.

V and J are TRBV6-1 and TRBJ2-5, with 7 bases that match TRBD2. J was trimmed by 5 bases and V by 7 bases; bases with no gene match: 13. The CDR3 contains 15 residues. Per germline, CDR1 MNHNS and CDR2 SASEGT. CDR3 nucleotides: TGTGCCAGCATGACCGTCCCGGGAGGAGTCGAGACCCAGTACTTC. It encodes CASMTVPGGVETQYF.

The rearrangement uses TRBV4-2 and TRBJ1-4; 8 bases fit TRBD1. Germline CDR1 reads LGHNA; CDR2 reads YNFKEQ. Trimming removed 0 bases from V and 6 bases from J; junction bases left unmatched: 12. The CDR3 length is 18 residues. CDR3 bases: TGTGCCAGCAGCCAAGAGGGGACAGGAACTAAATGGGATGAAAAACTGTTTTTT. This gives the protein CASSQEGTGTKWDEKLFF.

The chain combines TRBV30 with TRBJ1-2; 9 bases match TRBD1. CDR1 is GTSNPN and CDR2 is SVGIG in the germline V gene (reference sequence). The CDR3 runs 14 residues. V lost 2 bases, J lost 8 bases, and 9 bases stayed unmatched. The CDR3 DNA is TGTGCCTGGAGTTGGGTACAGGGGGCGAAAGGCTACACCTTC. It translates to CAWSWVQGAKGYTF. The full variable domain, rest sourced from reference TRBV30 and TRBJ1-2, is SQTIHQWPATLVQPVGSPLSLECTVEGTSNPNLYWYRQAAGRGLQLLFYSVGIGQISSEVPQNLSASRPQDRQFILSSKKLLLSDSGFYLCAWSWVQGAKGYTFGSGTRLTVV.

This chain uses TRBV9 with TRBJ2-7; 8 positions match TRBD2. The CDR3 totals 14 residues. Per germline, CDR1 SGDLS and CDR2 YYNGEE. The V segment lost 4 bases and the J segment 5 bases; nucleotides outside the gene matches: 8. The CDR3 spells CASSPAGLGHEQYF. Here the CDR3 DNA reads TGTGCCAGCAGCCCCGCGGGACTAGGGCACGAGCAGTACTTC.

V and J are TRBV28 and TRBJ2-2; D possibly corresponds to TRBD1 (6 bases). The V end was cut by 6 bases, the J end by 0 bases, with 8 bases between. This CDR3 is built from 14 residues. Per the germline V gene, CDR1 is MDHEN and CDR2 is SYDVKM. For the CDR3, the DNA is TGTGCCAGCAGACAGGGAGCGAACACCGGGGAGCTGTTTTTT. Translated: CASRQGANTGELFF.

This clone was recorded only once. The V call is TRBV27, the J call TRBJ2-7; 8 bases map to TRBD2. The CDR3 is made up of 14 amino acids. V lost 3 bases and J lost 2; bases outside the gene matches: 3. Germline V gene data show CDR1 as MNHEY and CDR2 as SMNVEV (reference sequence). The CDR3 DNA sequence: TGTGCCAGCAGTTTTGGGCGGGGGGCCTACGAGCAGTACTTC. Protein: CASSFGRGAYEQYF.

CDR3 DNA: TGTGCCAGCAGCCGATCGGAGGCCCCCGGGGAGCTGTTTTTT. It is translated as CASSRSEAPGELFF. The chain carries TRBV9 and TRBJ2-2; D may be TRBD2 (5 bases). The length of the CDR3 is 14 residues. Germline V gene lookup returns CDR1 SGDLS and CDR2 YYNGEE. The V end was cut by 4 bases, the J end by 6 bases, with 13 bases between.

The chain is built from TRBV6-1 and TRBJ1-3; 9 bases are shared with TRBD1. V was clipped by 0 bases and J by 4 bases; unmatched bases: 4. Germline CDR1 MNHNS, CDR2 SASEGT. The CDR3 runs 16 residues. CDR3 region: CASSEALGTGGNTIYF. CDR3 sequence (DNA): TGTGCCAGCAGTGAAGCGCTGGGGACAGGGGGAAACACCATATATTTT.

V is TRBV5-6 and J is TRBJ1-2; D remains unclear. The CDR3 runs 15 residues. CDR1 is SGHDT, CDR2 YYEEEE, per germline. V lost 4 bases and J lost 2, with 15 bases in between. This CDR3 is CASSQIAGMNYGYTF. CDR3 in DNA: TGTGCCAGCAGCCAAATCGCGGGGATGAACTATGGCTACACCTTC.

The V gene is TRBV10-3, the J gene TRBJ2-1; tentatively, D is TRBD1 (6 bases). The CDR3 contains 13 residues. The V end was cut by 2 bases, the J end by 8 bases, with 10 bases between. Germline V CDR1 and CDR2: ENHRY, SYGVKD. DNA for the CDR3: TGTGCCATCAGTGAGGGACAGTATTATGAGCAGTTCTTC. This codes for CAISEGQYYEQFF.

With regard to this clone: An end of the junction differs from the germline gene, which may be a read error. This chain joins TRBV7-9 and TRBJ1-5, with 7 positions matching TRBD1. This CDR3 is 12 amino acids long. Germline V lookup: CDR1 SEHNR, CDR2 FQNEAQ (reference sequence). CDR3 nucleotide sequence: TGTGCCAGCAGCTTAGGGCCGCCGAGGGGGCGTTTT. Translated: CASSLGPPRGRF.

Regarding this clone: Sequence at one end of the junction differs from germline and may be a read error. The J gene is TRBJ2-3, the V gene TRBV7-7; D possibly corresponds to TRBD2 (5 bases). Per germline, CDR1 SSHAT and CDR2 FNYEAQ (reference sequence). The CDR3 length is 17 residues. CDR3 in amino acids: CASSFFPRGSGTDTQYF. DNA for the CDR3: TGTGCTAGCAGCTTTTTCCCTCGAGGGAGCGGTACAGATACGCAGTATTTT.

J is TRBJ1-1 and V is TRBV7-9, with TRBD1 matching 11 bases. The CDR3 has 17 amino acids. The junction had 7 bases not matched to a gene; V was cut back by 4 bases and J by 0 bases. The germline V gene encodes CDR1 SEHNR and CDR2 FQNEAQ (reference sequence). CDR3 protein: CASSSGTGGYVNTEAFF. The CDR3 DNA reads TGTGCCAGCAGCTCCGGGACAGGGGGATACGTGAACACTGAAGCTTTCTTT.

This chain uses TRBV6-6 with TRBJ1-2, with D uncertain. Germline V gene lookup returns CDR1 MNHNY and CDR2 SVGAGI (reference sequence). The CDR3 runs to 15 residues. Deletions cut 0 bases from V and 7 bases from J, with 15 bases between. CDR3 region: CASSYSGGGPIGYTF. CDR3 coding DNA: TGTGCCAGCAGTTACTCTGGCGGAGGTCCTATTGGCTACACCTTC.

The chain links TRBV19 to TRBJ1-2; D is ambiguous. Trimming left V 5 bases short and J 4 bases short, with 8 bases between. The CDR3 spans 12 residues. From germline, CDR1 is LNHDA and CDR2 SQIVND (reference sequence). CDR3 protein: CASSFRSYGYTF. The CDR3 DNA reads as TGTGCCAGTAGTTTTAGATCCTATGGCTACACCTTC. The whole variable domain, filled in from reference TRBV19 and TRBJ1-2, reads DGGITQSPKYLFRKEGQNVTLSCEQNLNHDAMYWYRQDPGQGLRLIYYSQIVNDFQKGDIAEGYSVSREKKESFPLTVTSAQKNPTAFYLCASSFRSYGYTFGSGTRLTVV.

This clone was seen just once. The chain couples TRBV27 to TRBJ2-7, with 7 bases fitting TRBD2. CDR1 and CDR2 from the germline V gene are MNHEY and SMNVEV (reference sequence). This CDR3 has 17 amino acids. V lost 2 bases and J lost 3; bases outside the gene matches: 13. The CDR3 region is CASSLVGEGLGDYEQYF. The CDR3 bases are TGTGCCAGCAGTTTAGTCGGGGAGGGCCTAGGAGACTACGAGCAGTACTTC.

The chain employs TRBV19 and TRBJ1-5; D may be TRBD1 (6 bases). CDR3 length equals 15 residues. The V gene lost 5 bases and the J gene lost 1 base, with 12 bases spanning the gap. From germline, CDR1 is LNHDA and CDR2 SQIVND (reference sequence). CDR3 amino acids: CASSPGVGSNQPQHF. CDR3 sequence (DNA): TGTGCCAGTAGTCCAGGGGTTGGGAGCAATCAGCCCCAGCATTTT.

This clone was seen just once. The rearrangement joins TRBV4-1 to TRBJ2-5, with 9 nucleotides matching TRBD1. V lost 4 bases to trimming and J lost 3 bases; unmatched junction nucleotides: 6. There are 15 residues in the CDR3. Germline lookup yields CDR1 MGHRA and CDR2 YSYEKL. The CDR3 loop reads CASSPRTGEEETQYF. The CDR3 DNA follows: TGCGCCAGCAGCCCTAGGACAGGGGAGGAAGAGACCCAGTACTTC.

The CDR3 DNA reads TGCGCCAGCAGCCCTAGGTTAGACCCCACAGATACGCAGTATTTT. Protein: CASSPRLDPTDTQYF. This chain connects TRBV4-1 to TRBJ2-3; no clear D gene. V dropped 4 bases and J dropped 2 bases, with 13 bases sitting between them. The CDR3 contains 15 residues. Germline loops: CDR1 MGHRA, CDR2 YSYEKL.

This clone was observed once. The DNA of the CDR3 is TGTGCCTGGACCCCACCGGGACAGGGGATTGTTCCGCGCTACTACGAGCAGTACTTC. Translating gives CAWTPPGQGIVPRYYEQYF. The chain employs TRBV30 and TRBJ2-7; 10 bases are shared with TRBD1. From germline, CDR1 is GTSNPN and CDR2 SVGIG (reference sequence). V was pared by 4 bases and J by 3 bases, with 21 bases of the junction left unmatched. CDR3 length: 19 residues.

This chain uses TRBV19 with TRBJ1-5; D remains ambiguous. V was pared by 7 bases and J by 2 bases, with 18 bases between. The CDR3 covers 16 residues. Germline loops: CDR1 LNHDA, CDR2 SQIVND (reference sequence). The CDR3 DNA is TGTGCCAGTACCCGGGAGAGGGCTCTGGGCAATCAGCCCCAGCATTTT. Its translation: CASTRERALGNQPQHF. Combining the CDR3 with reference TRBV19 and TRBJ1-5 gives the whole variable domain DGGITQSPKYLFRKEGQNVTLSCEQNLNHDAMYWYRQDPGQGLRLIYYSQIVNDFQKGDIAEGYSVSREKKESFPLTVTSAQKNPTAFYLCASTRERALGNQPQHFGDGTRLSIL.

This clone was observed a few times. The CDR3 sequence is CASSDSPTGAGGYTF. CDR3 nucleotide sequence: TGTGCCAGCAGTGACTCCCCCACAGGAGCGGGGGGCTACACCTTC. The chain carries TRBV6-4 and TRBJ1-2, with TRBD1 as a possible D gene (5 bases). Germline V gene lookup returns CDR1 MRHNA and CDR2 SNTAGT. The CDR3 contains 15 residues. V was shortened by 0 bases and J by 8 bases, with 16 bases between the two germline ends.

The chain employs TRBV6-4 and TRBJ1-1; D unresolved. The CDR3 runs to 13 residues. Per the germline V gene, CDR1 is MRHNA and CDR2 is SNTAGT. Trimming took 5 bases from V and 4 from J, leaving 11 bases between them. Here the CDR3 DNA reads TGTGCCAGCAGTAAGGAGTCGGCCACTGAAGCTTTCTTT. As protein: CASSKESATEAFF.

This clone was seen a handful of times. The chain uses TRBV10-3 and TRBJ2-7, with 11 bases lining up with TRBD2. The V and J ends lost 3 bases and 3 bases, in that order; junction bases with no gene match: 7. This CDR3 region has 16 residues. The germline V gene encodes CDR1 ENHRY and CDR2 SYGVKD. As DNA, the CDR3 is TGTGCCATCAGTGACCGACTAGCGGGGACCTACTACGAGCAGTACGTC. Translating it yields CAISDRLAGTYYEQYV.

V usage is TRBV9 and J usage is TRBJ2-3, with TRBD2 identical over 10 bases. Unmatched junction bases numbered 8, after V lost 4 bases and J lost 0 bases. CDR1 is SGDLS and CDR2 is YYNGEE in the germline V gene. The CDR3 has 17 amino acids. CDR3 coding DNA: TGTGCCAGCAGCCCTCCGGGACTAGCGTACAGCACAGATACGCAGTATTTT. The encoded protein is CASSPPGLAYSTDTQYF. Using reference TRBV9 and TRBJ2-3 for the parts outside the CDR3, the full variable domain is DSGVTQTPKHLITATGQRVTLRCSPRSGDLSVYWYQQSLDQGLQFLIQYYNGEERAKGNILERFSAQQFPDLHSELNLSSLELGDSALYFCASSPPGLAYSTDTQYFGPGTRLTVL.